One T cell receptor (beta chain) is described in this entry. This clone appeared a few times. Its antigen is unknown. Nothing much larger sits one base from this clone, and base qualities are not available. This record belongs to a study of blood T cell repertoires in COVID-19 (TCRdb year 2020). As for the study more broadly: Samples covering the acute and convalescent phases of COVID-19 were provided by collaborators in the United States, Italy and Spain. The prospective study material was composed of cDNA or gDNA derived from T cells, B-cell-depleted T cells, or PBMCs. Subjects who had been exposed to COVID-19, were actively infected with it, or had recovered from it provided the deeply sampled blood TCRbeta repertoires that made up the dataset. A freely available public database, intended as a resource for researchers studying the immune response to SARS-CoV-2, is where the repertoires were released. The samples were drawn from two sources: the first 160 participants of the ongoing ImmuneRACE study, and 1,200 or so subjects contributed by 6 global collaborators. A de-identified subject ID, COVID-19 status, age in years and sex were almost always included in the sample metadata. Where available, HLA class I and class II types were obtained from metadata supplied by the sample provider rather than from assay-based typing. The full study reports these points: The amount of clinical and demographic metadata varied by source and participant and was provided uncurated.

CDR1 and CDR2 are drawn from the germline V gene (reference sequence): MNHEY, SMNVEV. From the cysteine through the phenylalanine, the CDR3 covers 15 amino acids. This entry keeps only the CDR3 DNA: 45 bases, framed from base 1. V trim: 5 bases; J trim: 1 base; unmatched bases: 6. Each collaborating institution followed its own protocols to collect whole blood in K2EDTA tubes. For TCRbeta analysis, collaborators shipped samples in one of three forms: frozen whole blood, isolated PBMCs, or DNA extracted from either of those sample types. TCRbeta CDR3 regions were amplified from genomic DNA using the immunoSEQ Assay, a bias-controlled multiplex PCR. In the authors' own workflow: Within the assay, amplification of reference gene primers was used to estimate how many nucleated cells each sample contained. To quantify the absolute abundance of each unique TCRbeta CDR3 rearrangement, sequence reads were collapsed and filtered. For each sample, productive Simpson clonality was calculated as the square root of Simpson's diversity index across productive rearrangements. Here the immuneACCESS table is served through TCRdb, limited to in-frame sequences with V and J called. Missing clones are a known gap in these copies; in checked studies unresolved V genes cover under half, and the rest lacks a known reason. The DNA gave D and trimming, while V, J and clone size come from that table. Within this sample are about 190,000 clones, with 78% of them counted one time only. In total, the top ten clones hold 2.5% to 3% of the sample.

This chain joins TRBV27 to TRBJ2-7; 9 middle bases align to TRBD1. Material: peripheral blood. This sequence was found in a woman aged 80 or older with active or convalescent COVID-19. The DNA sequence follows: TGTGCCAGCAGTGGCCGGGACAGGGTTTCCTACGAGCAGTACTTC. This yields the protein CASSGRDRVSYEQYF.